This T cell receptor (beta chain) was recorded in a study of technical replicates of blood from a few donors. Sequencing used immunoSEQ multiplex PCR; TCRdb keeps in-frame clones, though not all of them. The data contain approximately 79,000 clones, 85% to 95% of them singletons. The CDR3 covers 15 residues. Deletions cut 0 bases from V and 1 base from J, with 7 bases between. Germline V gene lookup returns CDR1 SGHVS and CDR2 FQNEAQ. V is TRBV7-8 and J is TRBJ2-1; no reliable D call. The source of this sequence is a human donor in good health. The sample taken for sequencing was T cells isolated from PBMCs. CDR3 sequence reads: CASSLAEFSYNEQFF. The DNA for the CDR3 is TGTGCCAGCAGCTTAGCGGAGTTTTCCTACAATGAGCAGTTCTTC.